This T cell receptor beta chain is from a study of cytomegalovirus exposure and HLA in healthy donors. Study-level points and caveats: Cytomegalovirus-associated status was assigned to approximately 160 TCR beta chains.

The primer mix had 60 Vbeta and 13 Jbeta primers. Assay: immunoSEQ multiplex PCR; the TCRdb copy retains only in-frame clones and omits some. Of about 120,000 clones listed, around four fifths are singletons. The CDR3 runs 14 residues. V shed 2 bases, J shed 3 bases, and the junction held 5 bases outside the gene matches. The germline gives CDR1 GTSNPN, CDR2 SVGIG (reference sequence). Of note for this clone: Its antigen remains unknown.

The receptor comes from a man between 60 and 75 years old in good health and CMV-seropositive. V usage is TRBV30 and J usage is TRBJ2-7, with 9 bases aligning to TRBD2. The specimen was PBMCs. The CDR3 here is CAWSRLAGYYEQYF. The CDR3, as DNA: TGTGCCTGGAGTAGGCTAGCGGGATACTACGAGCAGTACTTC.